This TCR beta chain is from a study of blood T cell repertoires in COVID-19. Data came from immunoSEQ multiplex PCR; TCRdb stores just in-frame clones and leaves some out. Of approximately 220,000 clones listed, 65% to 90% were seen once; the top ten hold 4.7%. The length of the CDR3 is 16 residues. Germline trimming cut 1 base from V and 3 bases from J; bases unmatched to any gene: 5. Per germline, CDR1 MGHRA and CDR2 YSYEKL. The gene calls are TRBV4-1 and TRBJ2-1; 8 bases line up with TRBD2. This TCR came from a woman aged 70-85 years with acute or convalescent COVID-19. The sample was peripheral blood. In DNA form, the CDR3 reads TGCGCCAGCAGCCAAGGTATAGCGGGGATCTACAATGAGCAGTTCTTC. The encoded protein is CASSQGIAGIYNEQFF.